The 8 T cell receptor beta chains in this list originate from one sample, sequenced in a study of cytomegalovirus exposure and HLA in healthy donors. Researchers ran the PCR with 60 Vbeta and 13 Jbeta primers. Assay used: immunoSEQ multiplex PCR; TCRdb lists only in-frame clones, some missing. Seen here are 95,000 to 110,000 clones, about four fifths observed once, and the top ten hold less than 3%. Sequenced sample: PBMCs. The receptor set was obtained from a man younger than 45 in good health and CMV-seropositive.

The chain carries TRBV5-1 and TRBJ2-7, with 12 bases that match TRBD2. Germline loops: CDR1 SGHRS, CDR2 YFSETQ. Unmatched junction bases numbered 8, after V lost 3 bases and J lost 7 bases. This CDR3 is 15 amino acids long. The CDR3 region is CASSSSSGGAEEQYF. The CDR3 DNA reads TGCGCCAGCAGCTCCTCTAGCGGGGGGGCGGAAGAGCAGTACTTC.

The chain carries TRBV7-9 and TRBJ1-1; 8 bases line up with TRBD1. The ends lost 5 bases at V and 6 bases at J; junction bases unmatched: 11. CDR3 size: 15 residues. Looked up from germline, CDR1 is SEHNR and CDR2 is FQNEAQ (reference sequence). DNA of the CDR3: TGTGCCAGCAGCCTCGTAACAGGGGGTGCGGCTGAAGCTTTCTTT. This translates into CASSLVTGGAAEAFF.

V is TRBV5-1 and J is TRBJ2-3; TRBD2 agrees at 9 bases. After removal of 1 base from V and 4 bases from J, the junction contained 7 bases not matched to a gene. The V gene's germline CDR1 is SGHRS and CDR2 YFSETQ. The length of the CDR3 is 16 residues. The DNA of the CDR3 is TGCGCCAGCAGCTTGTCGGCGGGGGGGCCGGCAGATACGCAGTATTTT. Amino acids: CASSLSAGGPADTQYF.

This chain links TRBV5-4 with TRBJ2-3; TRBD1 matches at 7 bases. The CDR3 contains 13 residues. The V and J ends lost 6 bases and 1 base, in that order; junction bases with no gene match: 2. Germline-derived CDR1 and CDR2 are SGHNT and YYREEE (reference sequence). The CDR3 sequence: CASMRGRTDTQYF. CDR3 nucleotides: TGTGCCAGCATGAGGGGGCGCACAGATACGCAGTATTTT.

V and J are TRBV4-1 and TRBJ2-1; D gene unclear. Deletions cut 0 bases from V and 2 bases from J, with 11 bases between. CDR1 and CDR2 (germline): MGHRA, YSYEKL. The CDR3 extends over 16 amino acids. In DNA, the CDR3 is TGCGCCAGCAGCCAAGATATGCGGAGCGCCTACAATGAGCAGTTCTTC. As protein: CASSQDMRSAYNEQFF.

The V and J genes are TRBV9 and TRBJ2-5, with 8 positions matching TRBD1. The CDR3 totals 13 residues. Germline CDR1 is SGDLS and CDR2 is YYNGEE. V gave up 2 bases and J gave up 11 bases; unmatched junction bases: 8. Written as DNA, the CDR3 is TGTGCCAGCAGCGTTGGGACAGGCAGGGAGCAGTACTTC. It specifies CASSVGTGREQYF.

This chain uses TRBV19 with TRBJ1-1; 7 positions agree with TRBD1. Germline V lookup: CDR1 LNHDA, CDR2 SQIVND (reference sequence). CDR3 length: 15 amino acids. The junction had 9 bases not matched to a gene; V was cut back by 4 bases and J by 4 bases. CDR3 bases: TGTGCCAGTAGTAACCGACAGGGTCGGGCCACTGAAGCTTTCTTT. Residues: CASSNRQGRATEAFF.

CDR3 nucleotide sequence: TGTGCCAGTAGTATAGGTGCCAGGGGGGATACTGAAGCTTTCTTT. Its protein is CASSIGARGDTEAFF. The V gene is TRBV19, the J gene TRBJ1-1, with TRBD1 matching over 7 bases. This CDR3 has 15 residues. The V gene end was trimmed by 1 base and the J gene end by 5 bases; junction bases not matched to a gene: 7. CDR1 and CDR2 from the germline V gene are LNHDA and SQIVND (reference sequence).